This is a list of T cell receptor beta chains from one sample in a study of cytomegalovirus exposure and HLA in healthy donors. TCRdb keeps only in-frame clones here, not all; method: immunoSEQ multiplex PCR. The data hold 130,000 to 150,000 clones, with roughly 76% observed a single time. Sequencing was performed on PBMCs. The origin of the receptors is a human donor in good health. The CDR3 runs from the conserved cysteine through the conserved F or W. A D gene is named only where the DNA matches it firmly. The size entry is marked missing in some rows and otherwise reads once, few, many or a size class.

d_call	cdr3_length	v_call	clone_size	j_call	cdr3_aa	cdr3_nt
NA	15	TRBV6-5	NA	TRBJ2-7	CASTPGEPSYYEQYF	TGTGCCAGCACCCCCGGGGAGCCGAGTTACTACGAGCAGTACTTC
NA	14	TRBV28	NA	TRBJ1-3	CASSPRTLGNTIYF	TGTGCCAGCAGTCCCCGGACTCTAGGAAACACCATATATTTT
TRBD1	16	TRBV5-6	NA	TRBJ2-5	CASSLMRQGAKETQYF	TGTGCCAGCAGCTTGATGCGACAGGGGGCGAAGGAGACCCAGTACTTC
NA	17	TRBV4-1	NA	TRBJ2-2	CASSLITGPGEGGELFF	TGCGCCAGCAGCCTAATAACCGGGCCCGGGGAAGGCGGGGAGCTGTTTTTT
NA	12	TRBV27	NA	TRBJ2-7	CASSSTPYEQYF	TGTGCCAGCAGTTCGACACCCTACGAGCAGTACTTC
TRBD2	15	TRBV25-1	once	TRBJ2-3	CASSERLAGSDTQYF	TGTGCCAGCAGTGAGCGACTAGCGGGCTCAGATACGCAGTATTTT
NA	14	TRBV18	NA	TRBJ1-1	CASSLGSSETEAFF	TGTGCCAGCTCACTTGGGAGTTCTGAGACTGAAGCTTTCTTT
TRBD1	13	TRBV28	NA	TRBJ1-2	CASSLGRGQGYTF	TGTGCCAGCAGTTTAGGCAGGGGGCAAGGCTACACCTTC
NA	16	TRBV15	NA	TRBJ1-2	CATSRDWTNRVYGYTF	TGTGCCACCAGCAGAGATTGGACCAACAGGGTCTATGGCTACACCTTC
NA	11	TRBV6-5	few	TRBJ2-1	CASTHGLGQFF	TGTGCCAGCACCCACGGACTCGGGCAGTTCTTC
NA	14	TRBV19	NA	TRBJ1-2	CATTARGKDYGYTF	TGTGCCACCACCGCCAGGGGTAAAGACTATGGCTACACCTTC
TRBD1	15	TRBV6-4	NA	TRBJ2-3	CASRDRDNPTDTQYF	TGTGCCAGCAGGGACAGGGACAACCCCACAGATACGCAGTATTTT
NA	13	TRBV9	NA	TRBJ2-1	CASSVGRGWEQFF	TGTGCCAGCAGCGTAGGTAGGGGTTGGGAGCAGTTCTTC